This T cell receptor beta chain stems from a study of T cell responses to AZD1222 COVID-19 vaccine. The CDR3 is made up of 12 amino acids. This clone was detected once. What it binds is not known. Here immunoSEQ multiplex PCR was the method, and the copy in TCRdb shows in-frame clones only, minus some. The table includes 90,000 to 120,000 clones, approximately 90% detected once. Study findings and constraints: Unmutated variant regions reportedly attract nearly half of all spike-specific TCRs. Seropositive AZD1222 recipients at baseline numbered only six or seven. Samples come after the peak T cell response, not at day 14.

This chain links TRBV21-1 with TRBJ1-2; the table's D gene call, TRBD1, was not cross checked with the DNA. TRBV21-1 is recorded as a pseudogene. The sample in question was peripheral blood, obtained 28 days after the second AZD1222 dose. The sequence was collected from an adult who received the AZD1222 COVID-19 vaccine. In DNA form, the CDR3 reads TGTGCCACCACGGACAGCCTTTATGGCTACACCTTC. Amino acid sequence: CATTDSLYGYTF.